This section outlines one T cell receptor beta chain sequence together with its context. No cognate antigen has been identified for it. No base-level quality is on record; no much larger clone is a single base apart. The data were taken from a study of shared clonotypes between healthy human individuals (TCRdb year 2020). Background on the whole study: The cohort included a few men and two women between 18 and 49 years of age. Per donor, three plates each were used for CD4 naive and CD4 memory, two for CD8 naive, and one for CD8 memory. The study deeply sequenced blood TCR repertoires of about five healthy adults to estimate repertoire size and the extent of clonotype sharing between individuals. Between about 0.85 and 10 billion PBMCs per donor were obtained by leukapheresis. Libraries were prepared and TCR repertoires were sequenced by different laboratories using diverse techniques, in order to increase sequencing depth and limit assay-specific biases.

The donors were healthy, HIV-negative adults with no recently reported acute infections or vaccinations. All donors were Caucasian adults living in Nashville, Tennessee, USA. CD4+ T cells were enriched by magnetic negative selection; naive cells were then positively selected on CD45RA, and the negative fraction formed the memory subset. Blood was obtained by leukapheresis, after which PBMCs were separated by Ficoll-Histopaque density gradient centrifugation and cryopreserved in liquid nitrogen vapor phase. Analytical flow cytometry was used to check the purity and quantity of each magnetically sorted T cell population. Genomic DNA was isolated from every sorted fraction and measured by UV absorbance on a Nanodrop 2000c. V has 2 bases trimmed and J has 3 bases trimmed; junction bases matching no gene number 5. CDR1 and CDR2 are read off the germline V gene as SGHRS and YFSETQ. Spanning cysteine to phenylalanine, the CDR3 consists of 16 amino acids. Only the CDR3 DNA is retained, 48 bases long and in frame from the first base.

TCR CDR3 regions were amplified from genomic DNA by multiplex PCR using the deep immunoSEQ assay. Genomic DNA extracted from each cell subset was distributed evenly over all wells of several immunoSEQ 96-well plates, and each plate served as one replicate. Each replicate PCR for sorted subsets received approximately 200 ng genomic DNA, equal to roughly 30,000 T cell genomes. The purified libraries were quantified using a Qubit 3.0 fluorometer, sized with a Bioanalyzer 2100, and then quantified again using the KAPA Library Quantification kit. Every immunoSEQ 96-well plate was sequenced on a separate single-read 150-cycle Illumina NextSeq 550 flow cell. In the source study's methods: Because only junctional sequences without quality scores were contained in the immunoSEQ output, filtering matching that applied to full-length reads could not be performed. To assign V/J genes and CDR3, sequences were annotated against IMGT germline references using PyIR, a Python wrapper for IgBLAST v1.9. Reads were filtered out if the reads had weak V/J assignments (E-value above 1e-6), no CDR3, stop codons, out-of-frame junctions, or ambiguous translated residues. V3J clonotypes were defined as sequences sharing the same inferred V gene, J gene, and CDR3 amino acid sequence. To compute the percentage overlap between repertoires, the number of shared unique clonotypes was divided by the size of the smaller repertoire. Richness of each repertoire was evaluated using RTK rarefaction, the Chao1 estimator, and Recon v2.1 estimates of unobserved clonotypes. Generation probabilities were computed with OLGA for all TCRbeta clonotypes obtained by the gDNA method from a handful of donors. As stored in TCRdb, this immuneACCESS dataset retains in-frame rearrangements with V and J assigned. A fraction of the clones does not appear; measured against another copy, unresolved V genes explain less than half of the discrepancy, and the remainder lacks a known reason. V and J calls and clone size follow that table, whereas D and trimming were derived from the DNA. This sample lists around 550,000 clones; almost 97% were detected once. 0.06% of the sample rests with the top ten.

Beyond this particular receptor, the publication reports: Pairwise subsampling led to the expectation that sequencing depth would affect the degree of clonotype sharing among donors. Across a few donors, roughly 5.1% of naive CD4, over 3% of naive CD8, 2% to 2.5% of memory CD4, and under 0.45% of memory CD8 clonotypes were shared. Larger estimated clonotype richness was generally found for naive subsets than for memory subsets. Because the study included a small number of donors, the genetic and exposure-history diversity represented was limited. Only blood was sampled, and tissue TCR repertoires likely differ from those in blood. Higher generation probabilities were observed for clonotypes shared by all four sorted-subset donors than for non-shared clonotypes. Even with the large sequencing depth, rarefaction of the sorted-subset datasets indicated that sequencing was incomplete.

The receptor's source is a woman aged 25-40 years in good health. Here the chain combines TRBV5-1 and TRBJ2-3; 11 central nucleotides agree with TRBD1. The sample was naive CD4+ T cells sorted from blood. The sample's cell subset or site, from its label and the paper: CD45RA+ positively selected. Here is the DNA: TGCGCCAGCAGCTTCCCTGGGACAGGGGGAACAGATACGCAGTATTTT. This is translated as CASSFPGTGGTDTQYF.